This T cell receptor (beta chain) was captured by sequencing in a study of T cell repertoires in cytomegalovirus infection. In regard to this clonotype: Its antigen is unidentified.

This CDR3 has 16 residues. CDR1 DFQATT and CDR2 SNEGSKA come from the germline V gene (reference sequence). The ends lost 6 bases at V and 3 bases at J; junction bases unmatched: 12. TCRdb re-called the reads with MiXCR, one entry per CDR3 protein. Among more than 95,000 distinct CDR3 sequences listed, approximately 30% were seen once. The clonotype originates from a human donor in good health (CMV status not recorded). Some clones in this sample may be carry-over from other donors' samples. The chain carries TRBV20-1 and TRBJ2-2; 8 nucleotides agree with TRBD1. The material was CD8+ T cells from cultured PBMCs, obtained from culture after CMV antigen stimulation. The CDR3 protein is CSARYEEQGDTGELFF. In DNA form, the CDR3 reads TGCAGTGCCCGATACGAGGAACAGGGGGACACCGGGGAGCTGTTTTTT.